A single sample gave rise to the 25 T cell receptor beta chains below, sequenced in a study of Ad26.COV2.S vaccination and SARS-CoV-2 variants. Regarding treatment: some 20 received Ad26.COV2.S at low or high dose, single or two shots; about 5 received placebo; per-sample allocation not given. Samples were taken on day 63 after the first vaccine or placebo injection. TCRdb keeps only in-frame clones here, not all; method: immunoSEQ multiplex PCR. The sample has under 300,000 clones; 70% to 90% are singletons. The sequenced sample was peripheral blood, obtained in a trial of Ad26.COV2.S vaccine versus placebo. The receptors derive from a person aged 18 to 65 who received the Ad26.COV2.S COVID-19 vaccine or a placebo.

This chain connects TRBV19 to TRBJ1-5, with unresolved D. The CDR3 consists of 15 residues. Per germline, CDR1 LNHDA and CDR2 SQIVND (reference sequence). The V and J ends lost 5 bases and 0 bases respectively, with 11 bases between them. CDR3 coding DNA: TGTGCCAGTAGTCAACGACGATTTAGCAATCAGCCCCAGCATTTT. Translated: CASSQRRFSNQPQHF.

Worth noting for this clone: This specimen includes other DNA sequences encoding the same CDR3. CDR3 region: CASSLGGVYNEQFF. The CDR3 nucleotides are TGCGCCAGCAGCTTAGGGGGGGTTTACAATGAGCAGTTCTTC. This chain links TRBV5-1 with TRBJ2-1; tentative D call: TRBD2 (7 bases). Germline lookup yields CDR1 SGHRS and CDR2 YFSETQ. This CDR3 spans 14 amino acids. The V and J ends lost 2 bases and 4 bases respectively, with 10 bases between them.

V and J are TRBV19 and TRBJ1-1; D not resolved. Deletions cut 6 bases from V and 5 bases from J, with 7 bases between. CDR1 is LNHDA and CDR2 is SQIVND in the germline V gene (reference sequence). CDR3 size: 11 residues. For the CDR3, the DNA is TGTGCCAGTAGCCTGAGGACTGAAGCTTTCTTT. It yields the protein CASSLRTEAFF.

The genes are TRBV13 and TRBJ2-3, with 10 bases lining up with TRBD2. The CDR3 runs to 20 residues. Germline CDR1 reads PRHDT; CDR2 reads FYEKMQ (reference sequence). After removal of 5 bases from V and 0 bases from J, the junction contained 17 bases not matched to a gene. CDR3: CASSTLRSGREGPSTDTQYF. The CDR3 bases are TGTGCCAGCAGCACCTTGCGCAGCGGGAGGGAGGGACCTAGCACAGATACGCAGTATTTT.

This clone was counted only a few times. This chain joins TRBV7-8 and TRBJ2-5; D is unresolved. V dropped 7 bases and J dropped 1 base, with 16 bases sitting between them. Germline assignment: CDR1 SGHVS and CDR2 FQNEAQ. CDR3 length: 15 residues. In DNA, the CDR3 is TGTGCCAGCACGGACCTGCCCCTGGGCCAAGAGACCCAGTACTTC. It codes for CASTDLPLGQETQYF.

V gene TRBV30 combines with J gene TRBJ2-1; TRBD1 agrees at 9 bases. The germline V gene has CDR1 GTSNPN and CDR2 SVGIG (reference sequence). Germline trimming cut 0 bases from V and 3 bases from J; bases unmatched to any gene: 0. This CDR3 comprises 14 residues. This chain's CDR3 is CAWSVGQGYNEQFF. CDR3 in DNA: TGTGCCTGGAGTGTGGGACAGGGCTACAATGAGCAGTTCTTC. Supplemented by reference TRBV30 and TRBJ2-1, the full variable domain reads SQTIHQWPATLVQPVGSPLSLECTVEGTSNPNLYWYRQAAGRGLQLLFYSVGIGQISSEVPQNLSASRPQDRQFILSSKKLLLSDSGFYLCAWSVGQGYNEQFFGPGTRLTVL.

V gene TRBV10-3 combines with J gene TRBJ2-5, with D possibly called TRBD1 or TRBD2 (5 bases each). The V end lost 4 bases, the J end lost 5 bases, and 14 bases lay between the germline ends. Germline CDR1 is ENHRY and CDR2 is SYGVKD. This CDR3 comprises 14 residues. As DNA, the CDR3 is TGTGCCATCAGTGCGGTCGGGGCCGGGGAGACCCAGTACTTC. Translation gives CAISAVGAGETQYF.

The CDR3 region has the DNA TGTGCCAGCAGCCCCCGGGCTAACTATGGCTACACCTTC. It translates to CASSPRANYGYTF. The rearrangement uses TRBV5-6 and TRBJ1-2, with D unclear. Per the germline V gene, CDR1 is SGHDT and CDR2 is YYEEEE. CDR3 length: 13 residues. The ends were cut back, 4 bases at V and 0 bases at J, with 7 bases in the middle. The full variable domain, rest sourced from reference TRBV5-6 and TRBJ1-2, is DAGVTQSPTHLIKTRGQQVTLRCSPKSGHDTVSWYQQALGQGPQFIFQYYEEEERQRGNFPDRFSGHQFPNYSSELNVNALLLGDSALYLCASSPRANYGYTFGSGTRLTVV.

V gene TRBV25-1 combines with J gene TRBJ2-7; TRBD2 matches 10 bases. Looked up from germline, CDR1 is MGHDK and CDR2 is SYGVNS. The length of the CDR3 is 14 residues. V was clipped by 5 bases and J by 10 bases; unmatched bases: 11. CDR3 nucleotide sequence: TGTGCCAGCAGTTCTCCGGGACTAGCGACCTCTCAGTACTTC. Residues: CASSSPGLATSQYF.

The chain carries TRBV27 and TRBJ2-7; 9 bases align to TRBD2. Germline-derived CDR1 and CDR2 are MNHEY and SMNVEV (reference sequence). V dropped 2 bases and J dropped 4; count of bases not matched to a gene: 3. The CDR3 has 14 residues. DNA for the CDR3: TGTGCCAGCAGTTTAAAGCTAGCGGGATACGAGCAGTACGTC. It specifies CASSLKLAGYEQYV.

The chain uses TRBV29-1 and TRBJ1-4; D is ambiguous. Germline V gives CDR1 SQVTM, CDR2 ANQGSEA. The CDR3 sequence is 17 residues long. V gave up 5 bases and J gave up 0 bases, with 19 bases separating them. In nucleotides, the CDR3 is TGCAGCGTTTCATTGGGCGGCAGGAGATCAACTAATGAAAAACTGTTTTTT. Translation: CSVSLGGRRSTNEKLFF.

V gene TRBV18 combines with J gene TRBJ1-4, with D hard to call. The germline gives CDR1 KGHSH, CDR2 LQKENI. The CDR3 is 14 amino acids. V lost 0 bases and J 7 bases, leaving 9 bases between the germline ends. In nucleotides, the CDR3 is TGTGCCAGCTCACCACCACCAGGAGGTGAAAAACTGTTTTTT. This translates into CASSPPPGGEKLFF. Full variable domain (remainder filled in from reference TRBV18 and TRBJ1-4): NAGVMQNPRHLVRRRGQEARLRCSPMKGHSHVYWYRQLPEEGLKFMVYLQKENIIDESGMPKERFSAEFPKEGPSILRIQQVVRGDSAAYFCASSPPPGGEKLFFGSGTQLSVL.

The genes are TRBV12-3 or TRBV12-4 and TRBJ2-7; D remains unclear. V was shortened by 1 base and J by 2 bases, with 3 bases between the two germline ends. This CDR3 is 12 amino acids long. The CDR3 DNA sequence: TGTGCCAGCAGTTTAGTAACCTACGAGCAGTACTTC. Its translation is CASSLVTYEQYF.

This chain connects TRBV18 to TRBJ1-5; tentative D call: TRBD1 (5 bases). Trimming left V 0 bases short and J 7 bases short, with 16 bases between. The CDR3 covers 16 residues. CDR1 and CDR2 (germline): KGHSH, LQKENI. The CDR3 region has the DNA TGTGCCAGCTCACCACCTGGGAGAGGGGCCGGCCAGCCCCAGCATTTT. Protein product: CASSPPGRGAGQPQHF.

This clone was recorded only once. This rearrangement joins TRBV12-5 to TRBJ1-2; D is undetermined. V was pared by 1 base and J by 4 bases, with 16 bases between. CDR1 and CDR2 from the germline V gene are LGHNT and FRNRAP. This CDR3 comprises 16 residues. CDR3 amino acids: CASGLAPAGASYGYTF. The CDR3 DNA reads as TGTGCTAGTGGTTTGGCTCCGGCGGGCGCCAGCTATGGCTACACCTTC.

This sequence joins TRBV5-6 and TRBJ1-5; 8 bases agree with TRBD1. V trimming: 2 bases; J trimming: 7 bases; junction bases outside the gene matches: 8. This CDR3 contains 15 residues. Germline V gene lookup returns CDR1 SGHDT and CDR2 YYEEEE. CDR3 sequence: CASSLGTGSFQPQHF. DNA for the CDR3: TGTGCCAGCAGCTTAGGGACAGGCTCTTTCCAGCCCCAGCATTTT. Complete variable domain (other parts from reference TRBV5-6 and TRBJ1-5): DAGVTQSPTHLIKTRGQQVTLRCSPKSGHDTVSWYQQALGQGPQFIFQYYEEEERQRGNFPDRFSGHQFPNYSSELNVNALLLGDSALYLCASSLGTGSFQPQHFGDGTRLSIL.

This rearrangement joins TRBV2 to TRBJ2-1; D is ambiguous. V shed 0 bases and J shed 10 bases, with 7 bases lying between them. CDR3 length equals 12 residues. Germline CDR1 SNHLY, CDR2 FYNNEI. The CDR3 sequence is CASSEAGWEQFF. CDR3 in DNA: TGTGCCAGCAGTGAAGCGGGTTGGGAGCAGTTCTTC.

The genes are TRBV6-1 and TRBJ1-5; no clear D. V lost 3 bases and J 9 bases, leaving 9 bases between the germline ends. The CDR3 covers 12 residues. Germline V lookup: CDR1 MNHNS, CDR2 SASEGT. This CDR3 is CASSDAAAPQHF. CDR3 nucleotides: TGTGCCAGCAGTGACGCGGCCGCGCCCCAGCATTTT.

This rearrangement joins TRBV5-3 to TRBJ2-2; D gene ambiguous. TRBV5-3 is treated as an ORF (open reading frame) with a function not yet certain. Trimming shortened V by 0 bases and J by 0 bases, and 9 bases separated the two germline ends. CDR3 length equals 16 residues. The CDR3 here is CARSLVCTTNTGELFF. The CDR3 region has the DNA TGTGCCAGAAGCTTGGTCTGTACAACGAACACCGGGGAGCTGTTTTTT.

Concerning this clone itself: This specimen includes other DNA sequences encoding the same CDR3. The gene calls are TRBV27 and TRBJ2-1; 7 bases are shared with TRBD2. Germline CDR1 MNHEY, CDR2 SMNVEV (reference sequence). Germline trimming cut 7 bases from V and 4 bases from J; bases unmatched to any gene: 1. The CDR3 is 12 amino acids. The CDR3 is CASTSGYNEQFF. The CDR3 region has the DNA TGTGCCAGCACTAGCGGATACAATGAGCAGTTCTTC.

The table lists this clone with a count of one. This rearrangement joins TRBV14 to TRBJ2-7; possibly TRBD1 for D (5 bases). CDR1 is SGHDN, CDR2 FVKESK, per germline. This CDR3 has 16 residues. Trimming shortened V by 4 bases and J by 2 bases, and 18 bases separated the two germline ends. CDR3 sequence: CASSPQFRQGAYEQYF. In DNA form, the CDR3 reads TGTGCCAGCAGCCCTCAGTTTAGGCAGGGCGCCTACGAGCAGTACTTC. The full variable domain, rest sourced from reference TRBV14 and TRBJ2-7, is EAGVTQFPSHSVIEKGQTVTLRCDPISGHDNLYWYRRVMGKEIKFLLHFVKESKQDESGMPNNRFLAERTGGTYSTLKVQPAELEDSGVYFCASSPQFRQGAYEQYFGPGTRLTVT.

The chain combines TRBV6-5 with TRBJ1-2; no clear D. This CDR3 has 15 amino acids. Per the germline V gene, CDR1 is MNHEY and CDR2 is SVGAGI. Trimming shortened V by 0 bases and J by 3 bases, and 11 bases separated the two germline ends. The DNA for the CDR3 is TGTGCCAGCAGTTACTCGGAAGAAGGCTACTATGGCTACACCTTC. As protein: CASSYSEEGYYGYTF.

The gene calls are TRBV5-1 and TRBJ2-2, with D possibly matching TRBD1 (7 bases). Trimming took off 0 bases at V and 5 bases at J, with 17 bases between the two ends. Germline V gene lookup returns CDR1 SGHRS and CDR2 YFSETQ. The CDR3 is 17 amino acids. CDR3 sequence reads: CASSLANNRGGTGELFF. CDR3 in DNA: TGCGCCAGCAGCTTGGCCAACAACAGGGGAGGAACCGGGGAGCTGTTTTTT.

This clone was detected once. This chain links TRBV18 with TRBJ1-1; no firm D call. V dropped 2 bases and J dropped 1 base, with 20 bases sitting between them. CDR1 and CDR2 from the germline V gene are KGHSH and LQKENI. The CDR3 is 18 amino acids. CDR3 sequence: CASSPAGRLGSGNTEAFF. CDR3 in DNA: TGTGCCAGCTCACCAGCTGGGCGTTTGGGGTCGGGGAACACTGAAGCTTTCTTT.

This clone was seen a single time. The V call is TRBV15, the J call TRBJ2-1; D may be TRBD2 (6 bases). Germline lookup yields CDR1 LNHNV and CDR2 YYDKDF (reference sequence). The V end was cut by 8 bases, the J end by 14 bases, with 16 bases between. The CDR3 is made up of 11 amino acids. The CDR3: CATGEIAVEFF. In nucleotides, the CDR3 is TGTGCCACCGGAGAGATAGCGGTGGAGTTCTTC.